This entry describes one T cell receptor (beta chain). This entry belongs to a study of PD-1 blockade in classical Hodgkin lymphoma. Brentuximab vedotin exposure varied, and every patient relapsed after autologous stem cell transplantation. The data were produced by immunoSEQ multiplex PCR, yet TCRdb's version contains in-frame clones alone and is incomplete. The sample holds 28,000 or so clones; over 60% are singletons and the top ten take approximately 12%. This CDR3 is 12 amino acids long. With 10 bases removed from V and 5 bases from J, the gap between germline ends came to 14 bases. The germline gives CDR1 MNHNY, CDR2 SVGAGI (reference sequence).

The rearrangement uses TRBV6-6 and TRBJ2-5; D is unresolved. Sequenced here: peripheral blood mononuclear cells (PBMCs), sampled before the second cycle of nivolumab. The TCR was taken from a human donor with classical Hodgkin lymphoma. The CDR3 loop reads CATMGYGETQYF. The CDR3 region has the DNA TGTGCCACCATGGGGTATGGGGAGACCCAGTACTTC.